Shown below are 8 T cell receptor beta chains from a single sample sequenced in a study of Ad26.COV2.S vaccination and SARS-CoV-2 variants. TCRdb's copy holds only in-frame clones and misses some; the assay was immunoSEQ multiplex PCR. This sample has under 250,000 clones, with around nine tenths found just once. Treatment meaning: roughly 20 received Ad26.COV2.S at low or high dose, single or two shots; about 5 received placebo; per-sample allocation not given. On day 63 after the first injection, vaccine and placebo recipients gave samples. Here the sequenced sample was peripheral blood, taken in a trial of Ad26.COV2.S vaccine versus placebo. These receptors were collected from a person between 18 and 65 years old who received the Ad26.COV2.S COVID-19 vaccine or a placebo.

The chain links TRBV15 to TRBJ1-5, with D hard to call. The CDR3 has 15 amino acids. Per the germline V gene, CDR1 is LNHNV and CDR2 is YYDKDF (reference sequence). The V end lost 3 bases, the J end lost 0 bases, and 9 bases lay between the germline ends. Here the CDR3 reads CATSSHGDSNQPQHF. For the CDR3, the DNA is TGTGCCACCAGCAGCCACGGGGATAGCAATCAGCCCCAGCATTTT. The variable domain in full, completed from reference TRBV15 and TRBJ1-5, reads DAMVIQNPRYQVTQFGKPVTLSCSQTLNHNVMYWYQQKSSQAPKLLFHYYDKDFNNEADTPDNFQSRRPNTSFCFLDIRSPGLGDTAMYLCATSSHGDSNQPQHFGDGTRLSIL.

The chain couples TRBV6-2 or TRBV6-3 to TRBJ2-1; 8 bases are a match to TRBD2. The CDR3 loop spans 16 amino acids. V shed 2 bases and J 9 bases; nucleotides not matched to a gene: 12. The germline V gene has CDR1 MNHEY and CDR2 SVGEGT. This chain's CDR3 is CASSYARSIRGGEQFF. In DNA, the CDR3 is TGTGCCAGCAGTTACGCGAGGTCTATCCGGGGGGGTGAGCAGTTCTTC.

The chain combines TRBV5-5 with TRBJ2-7, with D perhaps matching TRBD2 (5 bases). CDR1 and CDR2 from the germline V gene are SGHKS and YYEKEE (reference sequence). The CDR3 loop spans 12 amino acids. Deletions cut 3 bases from V and 3 bases from J, with 7 bases between. The CDR3 protein is CASSSGVYEQYV. CDR3 in DNA: TGTGCCAGCAGCTCCGGGGTCTACGAGCAGTACGTC.

The chain employs TRBV19 and TRBJ2-3; D is unclear. CDR3 size: 14 residues. Trimming cost V 10 bases and J 4 bases, with 18 bases left between them. Germline CDR1 LNHDA, CDR2 SQIVND (reference sequence). CDR3 nucleotide sequence: TGTGCCACTAGAGGCTGGGCAGCTTCAGATACGCAGTATTTT. Its protein is CATRGWAASDTQYF.

The V and J genes are TRBV4-3 and TRBJ1-1; 10 bases agree with TRBD1. The V gene's germline CDR1 is LGHNA and CDR2 YSLEER. J lost 5 bases, V lost 4 bases, and 19 bases had no gene match. This CDR3 spans 19 amino acids. This CDR3 reads CASSLKGFWTGGRGTEAFF. CDR3 sequence (DNA): TGCGCCAGCAGCCTGAAGGGGTTTTGGACAGGGGGACGGGGGACTGAAGCTTTCTTT.

The chain carries TRBV7-2 and TRBJ2-2; TRBD2 aligns across 9 bases. From germline, CDR1 is SGHTA and CDR2 FQGNSA. V shed 6 bases and J 5 bases; nucleotides not matched to a gene: 10. This CDR3 contains 16 residues. CDR3: CASRPPTSGQTGELFF. The CDR3, as DNA: TGTGCCAGCAGACCACCCACTAGCGGGCAAACCGGGGAGCTGTTTTTT. Full variable domain (rest looked up from reference TRBV7-2 and TRBJ2-2): GAGVSQSPSNKVTEKGKDVELRCDPISGHTALYWYRQSLGQGLEFLIYFQGNSAPDKSGLPSDRFSAERTGGSVSTLTIQRTQQEDSAVYLCASRPPTSGQTGELFFGEGSRLTVL.

The V and J genes are TRBV19 and TRBJ1-2; the D gene is possibly TRBD1 (6 bases). The CDR3 covers 13 residues. V was cut by 2 bases and J by 4 bases, with 8 bases left in between. Per the germline V gene, CDR1 is LNHDA and CDR2 is SQIVND (reference sequence). DNA of the CDR3: TGTGCCAGTAGTATACTGACAGGCTATGGCTACACCTTC. Protein product: CASSILTGYGYTF.

The chain combines TRBV5-1 with TRBJ2-5; D is possibly TRBD1 or TRBD2 (5 bases each). The CDR3 runs 14 residues. Germline V gives CDR1 SGHRS, CDR2 YFSETQ. Trimming removed 3 bases from V and 1 base from J, with 10 bases in between. CDR3 coding DNA: TGCGCCAGCAGCTCCCGGGACGGCCAAGAGACCCAGTACTTC. Translating it yields CASSSRDGQETQYF.